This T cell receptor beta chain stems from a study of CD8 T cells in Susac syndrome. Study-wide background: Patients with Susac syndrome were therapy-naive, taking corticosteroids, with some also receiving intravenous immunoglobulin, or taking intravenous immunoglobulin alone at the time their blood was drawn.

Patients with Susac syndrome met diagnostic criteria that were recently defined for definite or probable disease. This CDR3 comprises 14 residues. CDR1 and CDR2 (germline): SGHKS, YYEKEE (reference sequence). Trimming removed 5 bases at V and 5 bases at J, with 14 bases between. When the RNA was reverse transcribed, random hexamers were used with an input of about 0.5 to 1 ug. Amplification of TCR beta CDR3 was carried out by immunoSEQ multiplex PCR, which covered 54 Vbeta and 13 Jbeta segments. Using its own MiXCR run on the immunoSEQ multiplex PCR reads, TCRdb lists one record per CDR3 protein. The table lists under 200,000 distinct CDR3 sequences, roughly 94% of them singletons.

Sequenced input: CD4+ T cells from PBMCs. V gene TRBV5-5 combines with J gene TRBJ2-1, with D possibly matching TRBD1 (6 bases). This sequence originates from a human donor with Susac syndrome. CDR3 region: CASSLPQGNNEQFF. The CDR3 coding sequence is TGTGCCAGCAGTTTACCGCAGGGGAACAATGAGCAGTTCTTC.